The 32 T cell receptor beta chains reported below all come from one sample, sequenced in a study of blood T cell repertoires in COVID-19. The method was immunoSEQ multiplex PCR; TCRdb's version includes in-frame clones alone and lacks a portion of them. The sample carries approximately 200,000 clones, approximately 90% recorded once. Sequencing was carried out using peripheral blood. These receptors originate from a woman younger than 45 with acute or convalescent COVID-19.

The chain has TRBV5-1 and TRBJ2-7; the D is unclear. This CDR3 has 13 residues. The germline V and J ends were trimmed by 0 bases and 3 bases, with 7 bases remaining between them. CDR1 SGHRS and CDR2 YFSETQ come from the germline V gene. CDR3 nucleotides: TGCGCCAGCAGCTTGGTTTACAACTACGAGCAGTACTTC. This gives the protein CASSLVYNYEQYF. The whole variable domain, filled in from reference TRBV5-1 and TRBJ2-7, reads KAGVTQTPRYLIKTRGQQVTLSCSPISGHRSVSWYQQTPGQGLQFLFEYFSETQRNKGNFPGRFSGRQFSNSRSEMNVSTLELGDSALYLCASSLVYNYEQYFGPGTRLTVT.

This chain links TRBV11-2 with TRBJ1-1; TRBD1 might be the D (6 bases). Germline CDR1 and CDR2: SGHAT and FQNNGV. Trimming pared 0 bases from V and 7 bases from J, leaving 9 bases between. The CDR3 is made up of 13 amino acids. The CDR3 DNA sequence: TGTGCCAGCAGCTTAGACTGGGGGCGTGAAGCTTTCTTT. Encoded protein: CASSLDWGREAFF.

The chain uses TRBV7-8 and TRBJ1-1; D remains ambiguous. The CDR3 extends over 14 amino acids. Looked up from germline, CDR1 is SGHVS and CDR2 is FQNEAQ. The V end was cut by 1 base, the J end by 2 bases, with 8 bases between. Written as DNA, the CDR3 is TGTGCCAGCAGCTTAGTTGCAGGTAACACTGAAGCTTTCTTT. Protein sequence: CASSLVAGNTEAFF.

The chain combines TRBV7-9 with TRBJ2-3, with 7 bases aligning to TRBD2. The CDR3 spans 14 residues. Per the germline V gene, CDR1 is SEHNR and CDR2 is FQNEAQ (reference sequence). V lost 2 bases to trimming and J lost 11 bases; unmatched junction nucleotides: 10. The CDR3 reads CASSLIAGGTMQYF. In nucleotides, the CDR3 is TGTGCCAGCAGCTTAATAGCGGGCGGCACTATGCAGTATTTT.

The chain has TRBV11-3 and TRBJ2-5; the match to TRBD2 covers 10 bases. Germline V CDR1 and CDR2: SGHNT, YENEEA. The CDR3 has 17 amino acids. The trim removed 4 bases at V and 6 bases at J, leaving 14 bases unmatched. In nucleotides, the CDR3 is TGTGCCAGCAGCTCCACTAGAGCGGGAGGGCCGTATCAGACCCAGTACTTC. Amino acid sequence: CASSSTRAGGPYQTQYF.

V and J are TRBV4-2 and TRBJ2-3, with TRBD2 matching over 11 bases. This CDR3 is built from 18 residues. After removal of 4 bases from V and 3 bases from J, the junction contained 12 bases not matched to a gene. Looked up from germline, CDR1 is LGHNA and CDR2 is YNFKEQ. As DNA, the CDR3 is TGTGCCAGCAGCCCAGACCATTTAGCGGGAGGGTATACAGATACGCAGTATTTT. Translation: CASSPDHLAGGYTDTQYF.

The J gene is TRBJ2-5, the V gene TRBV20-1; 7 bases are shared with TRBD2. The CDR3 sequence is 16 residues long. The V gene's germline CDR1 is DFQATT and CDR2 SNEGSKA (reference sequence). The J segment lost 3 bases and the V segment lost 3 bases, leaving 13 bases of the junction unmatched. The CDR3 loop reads CSASPFMSLAEETQYF. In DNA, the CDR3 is TGCAGTGCTAGTCCTTTCATGAGCCTAGCGGAAGAGACCCAGTACTTC.

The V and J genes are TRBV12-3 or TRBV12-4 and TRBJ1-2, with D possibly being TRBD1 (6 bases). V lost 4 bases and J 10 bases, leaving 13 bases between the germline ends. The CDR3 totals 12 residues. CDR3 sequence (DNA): TGTGCCAGCAGTTCCATAGACAGGATCTACACCTTC. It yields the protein CASSSIDRIYTF.

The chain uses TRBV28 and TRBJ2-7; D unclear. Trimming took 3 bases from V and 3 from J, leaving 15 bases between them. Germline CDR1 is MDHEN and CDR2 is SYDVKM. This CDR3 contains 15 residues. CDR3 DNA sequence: TGTGCCAGCAGTTTTAGCCTCGGGTCCCGCTACGAGCAGTACTTC. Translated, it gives CASSFSLGSRYEQYF.

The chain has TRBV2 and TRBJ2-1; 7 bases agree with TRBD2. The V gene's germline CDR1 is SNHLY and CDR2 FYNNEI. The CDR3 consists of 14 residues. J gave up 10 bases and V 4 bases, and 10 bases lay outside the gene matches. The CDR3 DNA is TGTGCCAGCAGTGTTCTCCGGGACTATGGGGAGCAGTTCTTC. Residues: CASSVLRDYGEQFF.

This CDR3 reads CASSFQGITEAFF. The CDR3, as DNA: TGTGCCAGCAGCTTTCAGGGGATCACTGAAGCTTTCTTT. The chain joins TRBV7-9 to TRBJ1-1; weak D call: TRBD1 (6 bases). The CDR3 loop spans 13 amino acids. V was clipped by 3 bases and J by 4 bases, with 9 bases between them. Germline V gene sequence: CDR1 SEHNR, CDR2 FQNEAQ (reference sequence).

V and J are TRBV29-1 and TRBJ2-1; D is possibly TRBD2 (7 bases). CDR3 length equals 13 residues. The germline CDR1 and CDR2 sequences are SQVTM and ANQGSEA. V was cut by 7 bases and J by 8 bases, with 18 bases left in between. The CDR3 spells CSAGGPEVHEQFF. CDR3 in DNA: TGCAGCGCGGGGGGCCCCGAAGTCCATGAGCAGTTCTTC.

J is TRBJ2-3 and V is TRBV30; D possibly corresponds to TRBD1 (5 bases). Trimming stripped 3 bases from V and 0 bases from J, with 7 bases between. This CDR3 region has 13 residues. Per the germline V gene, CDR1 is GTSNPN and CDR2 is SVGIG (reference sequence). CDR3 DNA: TGTGCCTGGAGACAGGTTAGCACAGATACGCAGTATTTT. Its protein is CAWRQVSTDTQYF.

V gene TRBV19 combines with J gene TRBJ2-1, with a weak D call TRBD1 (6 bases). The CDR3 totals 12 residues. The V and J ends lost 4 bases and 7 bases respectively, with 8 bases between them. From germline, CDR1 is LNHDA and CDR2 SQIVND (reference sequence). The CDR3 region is CASSNRANEQFF. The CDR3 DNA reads TGTGCCAGTAGTAACAGGGCGAATGAGCAGTTCTTC.

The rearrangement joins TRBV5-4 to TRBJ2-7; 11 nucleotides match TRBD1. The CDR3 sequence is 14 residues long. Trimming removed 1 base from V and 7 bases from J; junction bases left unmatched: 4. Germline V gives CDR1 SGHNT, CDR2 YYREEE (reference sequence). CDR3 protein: CASSLWDRGIEQYF. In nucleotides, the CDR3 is TGTGCCAGCAGCTTGTGGGACAGGGGGATTGAGCAGTACTTC.

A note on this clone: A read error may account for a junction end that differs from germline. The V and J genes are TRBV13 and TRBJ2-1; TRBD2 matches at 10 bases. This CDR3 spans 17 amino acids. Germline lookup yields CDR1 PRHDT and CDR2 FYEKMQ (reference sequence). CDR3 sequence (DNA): TGTGCCAGCAGCTTAATGGCTAGCGGGAGACCTTACAGTGAGCAGTTCTTC. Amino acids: CASSLMASGRPYSEQFF.

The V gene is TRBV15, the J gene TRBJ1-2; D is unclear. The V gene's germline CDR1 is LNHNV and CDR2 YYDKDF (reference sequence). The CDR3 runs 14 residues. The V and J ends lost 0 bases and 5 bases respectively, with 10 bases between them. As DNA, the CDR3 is TGTGCCACCAGCAGAGATCGGGTGAATTATGGCTACACCTTC. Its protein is CATSRDRVNYGYTF.

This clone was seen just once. The CDR3 is CASSLGGAGGPGVEYF. The CDR3 nucleotides read TGTGCCAGCAGCTTAGGCGGCGCGGGAGGGCCTGGGGTGGAGTATTTT. The genes are TRBV11-2 and TRBJ2-3, with TRBD2 matching over 9 bases. This CDR3 spans 16 amino acids. The V segment lost 1 base and the J segment 13 bases; nucleotides outside the gene matches: 15. The germline CDR1 and CDR2 sequences are SGHAT and FQNNGV.

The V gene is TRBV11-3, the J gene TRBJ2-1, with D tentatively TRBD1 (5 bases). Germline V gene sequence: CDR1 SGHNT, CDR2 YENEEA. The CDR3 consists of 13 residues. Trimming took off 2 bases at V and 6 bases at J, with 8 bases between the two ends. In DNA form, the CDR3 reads TGTGCCAGCAGCTTACACAGGCCCAATGAGCAGTTCTTC. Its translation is CASSLHRPNEQFF.

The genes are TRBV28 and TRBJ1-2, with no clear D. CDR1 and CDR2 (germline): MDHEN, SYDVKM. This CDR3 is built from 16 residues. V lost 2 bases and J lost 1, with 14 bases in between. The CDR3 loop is CASSLVAGSGNYGYTF. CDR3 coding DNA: TGTGCCAGCAGTTTAGTGGCGGGGAGTGGTAACTATGGCTACACCTTC.

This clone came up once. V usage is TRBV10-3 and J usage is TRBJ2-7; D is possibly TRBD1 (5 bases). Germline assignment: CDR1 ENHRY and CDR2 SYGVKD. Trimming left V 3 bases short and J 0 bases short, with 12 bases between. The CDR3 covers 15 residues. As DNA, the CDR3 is TGTGCCATCAGTGACCCGAGACAGAACTCCTACGAGCAGTACTTC. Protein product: CAISDPRQNSYEQYF.

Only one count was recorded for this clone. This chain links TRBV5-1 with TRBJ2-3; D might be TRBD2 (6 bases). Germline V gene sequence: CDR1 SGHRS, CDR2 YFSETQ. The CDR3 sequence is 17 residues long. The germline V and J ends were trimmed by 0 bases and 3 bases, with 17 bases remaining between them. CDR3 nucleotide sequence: TGCGCCAGCAGCTTGGCCCGAACGGGAGAAGGGACAGATACGCAGTATTTT. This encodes CASSLARTGEGTDTQYF.

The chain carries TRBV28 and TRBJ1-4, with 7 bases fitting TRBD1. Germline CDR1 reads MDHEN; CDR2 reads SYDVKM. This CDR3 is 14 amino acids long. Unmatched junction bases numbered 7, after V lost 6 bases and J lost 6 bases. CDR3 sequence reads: CASRGRQGDEKLFF. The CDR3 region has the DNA TGTGCCAGCAGGGGCCGACAGGGAGATGAAAAACTGTTTTTT.

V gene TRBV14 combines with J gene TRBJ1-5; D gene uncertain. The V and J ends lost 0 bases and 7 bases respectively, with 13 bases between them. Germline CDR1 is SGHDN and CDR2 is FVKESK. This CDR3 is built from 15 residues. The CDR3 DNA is TGTGCCAGCAGCCAAGATCGAGGGCGCGGGCAGCCCCAGCATTTT. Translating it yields CASSQDRGRGQPQHF.

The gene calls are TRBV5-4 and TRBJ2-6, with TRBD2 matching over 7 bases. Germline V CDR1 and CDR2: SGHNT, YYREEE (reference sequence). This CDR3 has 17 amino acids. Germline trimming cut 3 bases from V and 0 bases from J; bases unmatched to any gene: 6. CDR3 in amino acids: CASSSGEGLSGANVLTF. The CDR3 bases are TGTGCCAGCAGCTCGGGGGAGGGCCTCTCTGGGGCCAACGTCCTGACTTTC. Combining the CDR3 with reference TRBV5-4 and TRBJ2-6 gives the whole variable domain ETGVTQSPTHLIKTRGQQVTLRCSSQSGHNTVSWYQQALGQGPQFIFQYYREEENGRGNFPPRFSGLQFPNYSSELNVNALELDDSALYLCASSSGEGLSGANVLTFGAGSRLTVL.

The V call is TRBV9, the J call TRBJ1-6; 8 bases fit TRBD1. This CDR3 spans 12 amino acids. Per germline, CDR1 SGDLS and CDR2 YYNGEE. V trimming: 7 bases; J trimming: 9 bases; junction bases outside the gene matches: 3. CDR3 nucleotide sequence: TGTGCCAGCGGACAGGGTGGTTCACCCCTCCACTTT. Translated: CASGQGGSPLHF. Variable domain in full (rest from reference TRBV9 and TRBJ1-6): DSGVTQTPKHLITATGQRVTLRCSPRSGDLSVYWYQQSLDQGLQFLIQYYNGEERAKGNILERFSAQQFPDLHSELNLSSLELGDSALYFCASGQGGSPLHFGNGTRLTVT.

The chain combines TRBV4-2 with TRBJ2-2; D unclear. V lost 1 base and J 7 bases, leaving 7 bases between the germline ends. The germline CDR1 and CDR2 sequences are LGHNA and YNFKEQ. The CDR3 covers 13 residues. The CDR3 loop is CASSQGLFGELFF. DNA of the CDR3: TGTGCCAGCAGCCAAGGACTTTTCGGGGAGCTGTTTTTT.

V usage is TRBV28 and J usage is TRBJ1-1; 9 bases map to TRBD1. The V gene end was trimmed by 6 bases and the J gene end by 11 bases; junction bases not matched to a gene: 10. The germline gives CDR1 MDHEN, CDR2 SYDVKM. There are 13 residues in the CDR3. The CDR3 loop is CASRVTGGRRAFF. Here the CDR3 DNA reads TGTGCCAGCAGGGTTACAGGGGGCAGGAGGGCTTTCTTT.

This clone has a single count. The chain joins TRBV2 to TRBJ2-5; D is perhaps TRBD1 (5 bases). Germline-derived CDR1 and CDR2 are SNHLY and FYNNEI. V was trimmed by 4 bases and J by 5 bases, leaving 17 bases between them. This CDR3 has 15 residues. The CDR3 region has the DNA TGTGCCAGCAGTGCAATAGTTGGACACGAGGAGACCCAGTACTTC. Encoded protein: CASSAIVGHEETQYF. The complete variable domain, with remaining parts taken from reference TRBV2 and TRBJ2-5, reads EPEVTQTPSHQVTQMGQEVILRCVPISNHLYFYWYRQILGQKVEFLVSFYNNEISEKSEIFDDQFSVERPDGSNFTLKIRSTKLEDSAMYFCASSAIVGHEETQYFGPGTRLLVL.

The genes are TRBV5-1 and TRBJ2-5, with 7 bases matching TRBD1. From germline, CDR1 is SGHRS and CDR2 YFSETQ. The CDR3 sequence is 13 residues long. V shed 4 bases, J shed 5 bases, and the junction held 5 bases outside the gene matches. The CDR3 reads CASSRDRAETQYF. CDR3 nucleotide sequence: TGCGCCAGCAGCCGCGACAGGGCGGAGACCCAGTACTTC.

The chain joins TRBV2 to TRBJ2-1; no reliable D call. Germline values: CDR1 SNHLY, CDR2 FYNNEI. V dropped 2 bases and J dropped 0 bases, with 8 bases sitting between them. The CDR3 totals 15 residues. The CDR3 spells CASSERQSSYNEQFF. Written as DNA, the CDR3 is TGTGCCAGCAGTGAAAGACAAAGCTCCTACAATGAGCAGTTCTTC.

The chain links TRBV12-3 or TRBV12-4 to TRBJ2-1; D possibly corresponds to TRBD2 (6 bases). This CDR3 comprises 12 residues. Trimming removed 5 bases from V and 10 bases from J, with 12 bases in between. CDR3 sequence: CASSHRGREQFF. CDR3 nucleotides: TGTGCCAGCAGTCACCGAGGGAGGGAGCAGTTCTTC.